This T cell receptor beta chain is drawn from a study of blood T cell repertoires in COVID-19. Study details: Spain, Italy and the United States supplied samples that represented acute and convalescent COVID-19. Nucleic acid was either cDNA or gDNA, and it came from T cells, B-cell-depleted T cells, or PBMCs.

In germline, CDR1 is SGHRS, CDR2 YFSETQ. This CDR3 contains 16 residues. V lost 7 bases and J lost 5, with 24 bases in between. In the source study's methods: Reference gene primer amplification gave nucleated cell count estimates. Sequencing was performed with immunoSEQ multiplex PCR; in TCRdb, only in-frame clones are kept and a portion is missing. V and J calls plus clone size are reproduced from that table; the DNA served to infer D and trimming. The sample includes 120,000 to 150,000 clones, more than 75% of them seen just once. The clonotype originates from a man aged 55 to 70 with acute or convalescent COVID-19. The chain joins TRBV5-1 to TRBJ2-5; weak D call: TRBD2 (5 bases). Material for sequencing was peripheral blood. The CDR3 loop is CASRPGSVSLGETQYF. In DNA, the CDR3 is TGCGCCAGCCGCCCGGGATCCGTTTCTTTGGGGGAGACCCAGTACTTC.